This is a list of T cell receptor beta chains from one sample in a study of shared clonotypes between healthy human individuals. The table came from immunoSEQ multiplex PCR; TCRdb's copy has only in-frame clones and leaves some out. The table records approximately 720,000 clones, approximately 90% of them present only once. The sequenced sample was naive CD8+ T cells sorted from blood. The receptors were sampled from a man between 25 and 39 years old in good health. Each CDR3 is given with its conserved first and last residue. The order of the fields is D gene, J gene, clone size, V gene, CDR3 DNA, CDR3 protein. D genes are given only for firm matches. Not every row has a clone size; where given, it reads once, few, many or a size class.

d_call: .
j_call: TRBJ2-7
clone_size: .
v_call: TRBV27
cdr3_nt: TGTGCCAGCAGTTTAGAAACTAGCCCGGCCGTAGACGAGCAGTACTTC
cdr3_aa: CASSLETSPAVDEQYF

d_call: TRBD2
j_call: TRBJ2-7
clone_size: .
v_call: TRBV28
cdr3_nt: TGTGCCAGCAGTCCGATAGCGGGAGACTCCACGAGCTCCTACGAGCAGTACTTC
cdr3_aa: CASSPIAGDSTSSYEQYF

d_call: .
j_call: TRBJ1-2
clone_size: once
v_call: TRBV10-3
cdr3_nt: TGTGCCATCAGTGAGTACAGGGCCGCGGATGGCTACACCTTC
cdr3_aa: CAISEYRAADGYTF

d_call: .
j_call: TRBJ2-3
clone_size: .
v_call: TRBV7-3
cdr3_nt: TGTGCCAGCAGCGAGACAAATTACCCATCGGATACGCAGTATTTT
cdr3_aa: CASSETNYPSDTQYF

d_call: .
j_call: TRBJ2-7
clone_size: .
v_call: TRBV28
cdr3_nt: TGTGCCAGCAGTTGGACGTCCTCCTACGAGCAGTACTTC
cdr3_aa: CASSWTSSYEQYF

d_call: .
j_call: TRBJ1-1
clone_size: .
v_call: TRBV5-1
cdr3_nt: TGCGCCAGCAGCTTGGACCTCTACCTCGGGAGGAACACTGAAGCTTTCTTT
cdr3_aa: CASSLDLYLGRNTEAFF

d_call: .
j_call: TRBJ1-1
clone_size: .
v_call: TRBV7-2
cdr3_nt: TGTGCCAGCAGCTTACCCCGGCAGGGGAACACTGAAGCTTTCTTT
cdr3_aa: CASSLPRQGNTEAFF

d_call: .
j_call: TRBJ1-5
clone_size: .
v_call: TRBV7-9
cdr3_nt: TGTGCCAGCAGCGCAGATCTAGAGAACAATCAGCCCCAGCATTTT
cdr3_aa: CASSADLENNQPQHF

d_call: .
j_call: TRBJ2-1
clone_size: .
v_call: TRBV5-4
cdr3_nt: TGTGCCAGCAGCTTGGAGGCTAGCGAGCCAAGACACAATGAGCAGTTCTTC
cdr3_aa: CASSLEASEPRHNEQFF

d_call: TRBD1
j_call: TRBJ2-3
clone_size: .
v_call: TRBV12-5
cdr3_nt: TGTGCTAGTGGTAACGCCGGGACAGTAGCCACAGATACGCAGTATTTT
cdr3_aa: CASGNAGTVATDTQYF

d_call: .
j_call: TRBJ2-7
clone_size: .
v_call: TRBV7-3
cdr3_nt: TGTGCCAGCAGCAAAGTACCAGCCCCCAAGGACGTCCACGAGCAGTACTTC
cdr3_aa: CASSKVPAPKDVHEQYF

d_call: .
j_call: TRBJ2-1
clone_size: .
v_call: TRBV2
cdr3_nt: TGTGCCAGCCCATCTTCCTACAATGAGCAGTTCTTC
cdr3_aa: CASPSSYNEQFF

d_call: .
j_call: TRBJ2-3
clone_size: .
v_call: TRBV9
cdr3_nt: TGTGCCAGCAGCGTAGGGGGAACAGATACGCAGTATTTT
cdr3_aa: CASSVGGTDTQYF